These 19 T cell receptor beta chains were all obtained from the same sample, sequenced in a study of cytomegalovirus exposure and HLA in healthy donors. Clones were sequenced by immunoSEQ multiplex PCR, and TCRdb holds only the in-frame ones, with some missing. The data contain more than 300,000 clones, roughly 88% of them singletons. Input material: PBMCs. Every receptor here comes from a woman aged 18-29 years in good health and CMV-seronegative.

The chain is built from TRBV7-2 and TRBJ2-3, with 12 positions matching TRBD2. CDR1 is SGHTA and CDR2 is FQGNSA in the germline V gene. The V gene end was trimmed by 0 bases and the J gene end by 14 bases; junction bases not matched to a gene: 3. The CDR3 sequence is 13 residues long. The CDR3 DNA is TGTGCCAGCAGCTTAGCACTAGCGGGGGGTGGGTATTTT. Protein product: CASSLALAGGGYF. Full variable domain (remainder filled in from reference TRBV7-2 and TRBJ2-3): GAGVSQSPSNKVTEKGKDVELRCDPISGHTALYWYRQSLGQGLEFLIYFQGNSAPDKSGLPSDRFSAERTGGSVSTLTIQRTQQEDSAVYLCASSLALAGGGYFGPGTRLTVL.

CDR3 region: CASSYSDSTNQPQHF. CDR3 DNA sequence: TGTGCCAGCAGCTACTCGGACAGCACCAATCAGCCCCAGCATTTT. This chain uses TRBV5-6 with TRBJ1-5, with D possibly TRBD1 on 6 matching bases. CDR3 length equals 15 residues. Germline CDR1 is SGHDT and CDR2 is YYEEEE. V was shortened by 3 bases and J by 3 bases, with 13 bases between the two germline ends. The full variable domain, rest sourced from reference TRBV5-6 and TRBJ1-5, is DAGVTQSPTHLIKTRGQQVTLRCSPKSGHDTVSWYQQALGQGPQFIFQYYEEEERQRGNFPDRFSGHQFPNYSSELNVNALLLGDSALYLCASSYSDSTNQPQHFGDGTRLSIL.

The chain couples TRBV5-4 to TRBJ2-1, with 11 bases lining up with TRBD2. The CDR3 totals 15 residues. Germline trimming cut 4 bases from V and 8 bases from J; bases unmatched to any gene: 8. Looked up from germline, CDR1 is SGHNT and CDR2 is YYREEE (reference sequence). The CDR3 reads CASSRTSGSLYEQFF. The CDR3 DNA reads as TGTGCCAGCAGCCGAACTAGCGGGAGTTTGTATGAGCAGTTCTTC. Full variable domain (remainder filled in from reference TRBV5-4 and TRBJ2-1): ETGVTQSPTHLIKTRGQQVTLRCSSQSGHNTVSWYQQALGQGPQFIFQYYREEENGRGNFPPRFSGLQFPNYSSELNVNALELDDSALYLCASSRTSGSLYEQFFGPGTRLTVL.

This clone was detected a few times. This chain uses TRBV7-6 with TRBJ2-2; 9 bases map to TRBD1. Germline V gene data show CDR1 as SGHVS and CDR2 as FNYEAQ. The V segment lost 3 bases and the J segment 0 bases; nucleotides outside the gene matches: 2. This CDR3 comprises 16 residues. CDR3 bases: TGTGCCAGCAGCTTCACAGGGGGCGCGAACACCGGGGAGCTGTTTTTT. Its protein is CASSFTGGANTGELFF.

V is TRBV27 and J is TRBJ1-1; D ambiguous. The CDR3 length is 16 residues. Trimming left V 3 bases short and J 0 bases short, with 14 bases between. CDR1 is MNHEY, CDR2 SMNVEV, per germline (reference sequence). The CDR3 DNA sequence: TGTGCCAGCAGTTTTCTCCTTCCAGGCATGAACACTGAAGCTTTCTTT. Translation gives CASSFLLPGMNTEAFF.

V and J are TRBV28 and TRBJ1-6; 12 bases align to TRBD1. Germline V lookup: CDR1 MDHEN, CDR2 SYDVKM. The CDR3 has 15 residues. Trimming took 8 bases from V and 9 from J; bases not matched to a gene: 8. The CDR3 protein is CASGSGQGARSPLHF. The CDR3 DNA is TGTGCCAGCGGCTCGGGACAGGGGGCGCGTTCACCCCTCCACTTT.

This clone came up a few times. The V and J genes are TRBV5-6 and TRBJ1-6, with D possibly being TRBD1 (6 bases). Germline lookup yields CDR1 SGHDT and CDR2 YYEEEE. The CDR3 has 17 residues. V lost 4 bases and J lost 3, with 17 bases in between. CDR3 sequence reads: CASSTPEVRGYNSPLHF. The DNA of the CDR3 is TGTGCCAGCAGCACCCCGGAGGTCAGGGGCTATAATTCACCCCTCCACTTT.

The chain carries TRBV5-1 and TRBJ2-2, with 10 positions matching TRBD2. Germline lookup yields CDR1 SGHRS and CDR2 YFSETQ. The CDR3 consists of 17 residues. V was pared by 4 bases and J by 0 bases, with 6 bases of the junction left unmatched. The CDR3 DNA reads TGCGCCAGCAGCGGGGCTAGCGGGGGCCCGAACACCGGGGAGCTGTTTTTT. This sequence encodes CASSGASGGPNTGELFF.

A word on this clone: Within the sample, other DNA sequences also encode this same CDR3. The chain carries TRBV28 and TRBJ1-2; D remains unclear. The CDR3 length is 13 residues. CDR1 and CDR2 (germline): MDHEN, SYDVKM. Trimming left V 2 bases short and J 3 bases short, with 7 bases between. CDR3 in DNA: TGTGCCAGCAGTTTAAGTGGAGACTATGGCTACACCTTC. Its translation is CASSLSGDYGYTF.

This chain connects TRBV18 to TRBJ1-1, with D possibly TRBD1 on 6 matching bases. This CDR3 is 13 amino acids long. Germline V gene sequence: CDR1 KGHSH, CDR2 LQKENI. V lost 6 bases, J lost 2 bases, and 10 bases lay in between. The chain's CDR3 is CASSKDSNTEAFF. In DNA, the CDR3 is TGTGCCAGCTCGAAGGACAGTAACACTGAAGCTTTCTTT.

J is TRBJ2-3 and V is TRBV7-9; 8 nucleotides align to TRBD2. In germline, CDR1 is SEHNR, CDR2 FQNEAQ (reference sequence). The CDR3 is made up of 16 amino acids. V lost 4 bases and J lost 2; bases outside the gene matches: 8. The CDR3 loop is CASSYSGRAATDTQYF. CDR3 DNA sequence: TGTGCCAGCAGCTACTCCGGGAGGGCAGCCACAGATACGCAGTATTTT.

This chain joins TRBV5-1 and TRBJ2-7; the match to TRBD1 covers 7 bases. J was trimmed by 2 bases and V by 0 bases; bases with no gene match: 5. Germline V lookup: CDR1 SGHRS, CDR2 YFSETQ. This CDR3 is 15 amino acids long. Written as DNA, the CDR3 is TGCGCCAGCAGCTTGGGCGACAGGGACACCTACGAGCAGTACTTC. It translates to CASSLGDRDTYEQYF.

The V and J genes are TRBV5-4 and TRBJ2-1, with 8 bases fitting TRBD2. The CDR3 length is 16 residues. V lost 2 bases to trimming and J lost 2 bases; unmatched junction nucleotides: 6. Germline CDR1 SGHNT, CDR2 YYREEE (reference sequence). In DNA form, the CDR3 reads TGTGCCAGCAGCTTCTCTGGCGGGAGGACCTACAATGAGCAGTTCTTC. As protein: CASSFSGGRTYNEQFF. The full variable domain, in which reference TRBV5-4 and TRBJ2-1 provide the parts outside the CDR3, is ETGVTQSPTHLIKTRGQQVTLRCSSQSGHNTVSWYQQALGQGPQFIFQYYREEENGRGNFPPRFSGLQFPNYSSELNVNALELDDSALYLCASSFSGGRTYNEQFFGPGTRLTVL.

The J gene is TRBJ2-1, the V gene TRBV28; D unresolved. Germline CDR1 and CDR2: MDHEN and SYDVKM. The CDR3 is made up of 14 amino acids. V shed 2 bases and J shed 2 bases, with 7 bases lying between them. The CDR3 nucleotides read TGTGCCAGCAGTTTAAGTGCGACCTACAATGAGCAGTTCTTC. As protein: CASSLSATYNEQFF.

A few counts support this clone. The chain is built from TRBV25-1 and TRBJ1-6; no clear D. The germline V gene encodes CDR1 MGHDK and CDR2 SYGVNS. Deletions cut 1 base from V and 0 bases from J, with 7 bases between. CDR3 size: 16 residues. The CDR3 here is CASSEFGSSYNSPLHF. The CDR3 nucleotides are TGTGCCAGCAGTGAATTTGGGAGCTCCTATAATTCACCCCTCCACTTT.

The CDR3 reads CASSDSGEQYF. The CDR3 DNA follows: TGTGCCAGCAGTGATTCAGGCGAGCAGTACTTC. This sequence joins TRBV2 and TRBJ2-7; D unresolved. There are 11 residues in the CDR3. Trimming stripped 3 bases from V and 6 bases from J, with 6 bases between. Germline V lookup: CDR1 SNHLY, CDR2 FYNNEI.

The chain carries TRBV29-1 and TRBJ1-2; TRBD1 agrees at 10 bases. With 4 bases clipped from V and 0 bases from J, the junction kept 8 bases outside the gene matches. The CDR3 is 16 amino acids. CDR1 SQVTM and CDR2 ANQGSEA come from the germline V gene. The CDR3 reads CSVGRDRGRANYGYTF. CDR3 coding DNA: TGCAGCGTTGGCAGGGACAGGGGCCGAGCTAACTATGGCTACACCTTC.

The chain joins TRBV27 to TRBJ1-5; D not certain. Germline-derived CDR1 and CDR2 are MNHEY and SMNVEV (reference sequence). This CDR3 comprises 14 residues. Trimming stripped 4 bases from V and 7 bases from J, with 14 bases between. For the CDR3, the DNA is TGTGCCAGCAGTTATGGGTCGGGAGGGCAGCCCCAGCATTTT. Translating it yields CASSYGSGGQPQHF.

The V gene is TRBV2, the J gene TRBJ1-1; 7 bases are a match to TRBD1. Germline V gene lookup returns CDR1 SNHLY and CDR2 FYNNEI. This CDR3 comprises 13 residues. V lost 4 bases, J lost 1 base, and 0 bases stayed unmatched. The CDR3 sequence is CASSGQGNTEAFF. The DNA of the CDR3 is TGTGCCAGCAGTGGACAGGGGAACACTGAAGCTTTCTTT.